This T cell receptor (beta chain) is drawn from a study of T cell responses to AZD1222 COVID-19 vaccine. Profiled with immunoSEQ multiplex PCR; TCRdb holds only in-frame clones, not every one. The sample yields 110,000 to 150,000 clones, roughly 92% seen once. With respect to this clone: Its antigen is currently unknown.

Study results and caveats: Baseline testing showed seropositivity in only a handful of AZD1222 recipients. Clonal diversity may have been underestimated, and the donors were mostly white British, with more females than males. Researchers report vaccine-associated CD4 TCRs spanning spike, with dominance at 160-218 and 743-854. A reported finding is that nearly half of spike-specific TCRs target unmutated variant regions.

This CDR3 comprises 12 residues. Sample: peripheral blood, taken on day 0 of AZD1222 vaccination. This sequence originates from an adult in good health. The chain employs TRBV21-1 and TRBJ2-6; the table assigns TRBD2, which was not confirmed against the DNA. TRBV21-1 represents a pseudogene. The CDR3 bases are TGTGCCAGCAGCGCCCCGGGGTGCGTCCTGACTTTC. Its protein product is CASSAPGCVLTF.